Below, 5 T cell receptor beta chains from the same sample are listed, as sequenced in a study of blood T cell repertoires in COVID-19. Data came from immunoSEQ multiplex PCR; TCRdb stores just in-frame clones and leaves some out. The sample consists of 81,000 or so clones, 70% to 90% of them appearing once. The sequencing input was peripheral blood. The receptors stem from a woman aged 65 to 85 with active or convalescent COVID-19.

CDR3 amino acids: CASTRAGGTLGTEAFF. CDR3 sequence (DNA): TGTGCCAGCACCCGAGCGGGGGGTACTTTGGGCACTGAAGCTTTCTTT. The chain combines TRBV3-1 (or the pseudogene TRBV3-2) with TRBJ1-1; D possibly corresponds to TRBD1 (5 bases). The ends were cut back, 7 bases at V and 4 bases at J, with 22 bases in the middle. From germline, CDR1 is LGHDT and CDR2 YNNKEL (reference sequence). This CDR3 spans 16 amino acids.

The chain couples TRBV10-2 to TRBJ1-1; D is ambiguous. Looked up from germline, CDR1 is WSHSY and CDR2 is SAAADI. This CDR3 contains 12 residues. The V gene lost 2 bases and the J gene lost 4 bases, with 5 bases spanning the gap. CDR3 loop: CASSEGSTEAFF. DNA for the CDR3: TGCGCCAGCAGTGAGGGGAGCACTGAAGCTTTCTTT.

The gene calls are TRBV7-2 and TRBJ2-1, with 9 bases fitting TRBD2. Germline CDR1 is SGHTA and CDR2 is FQGNSA. CDR3 length: 16 amino acids. V shed 1 base and J 8 bases; nucleotides not matched to a gene: 9. The CDR3 here is CASSLVYGGGAHEQFF. In nucleotides, the CDR3 is TGTGCCAGCAGCTTAGTCTATGGCGGGGGGGCGCATGAGCAGTTCTTC.

The genes are TRBV13 and TRBJ2-1, with 8 bases matching TRBD1. Looked up from germline, CDR1 is PRHDT and CDR2 is FYEKMQ (reference sequence). V shed 5 bases, J shed 8 bases, and the junction held 11 bases outside the gene matches. The CDR3 runs 15 residues. The chain's CDR3 is CASSTGQGRGYEQFF. The CDR3 DNA is TGTGCCAGCAGCACCGGACAGGGACGGGGGTATGAGCAGTTCTTC.

V is TRBV9 and J is TRBJ2-3, with TRBD2 matching over 9 bases. The CDR3 runs to 16 residues. Germline-derived CDR1 and CDR2 are SGDLS and YYNGEE. Trimming took 0 bases from V and 2 from J; bases not matched to a gene: 4. Here the CDR3 DNA reads TGTGCCAGCAGCGTAGGTAGCGGGGGTCTCACAGATACGCAGTATTTT. Protein product: CASSVGSGGLTDTQYF.